Sequencing of this TCR beta chain was carried out in a study of blood T cell repertoires in COVID-19. In the study's own analysis: Researchers report that nucleated cell counts were estimated from reference gene primer amplification. Profiling relied on immunoSEQ multiplex PCR, and the TCRdb table lists in-frame clones only, not all of them. V, J and clone size derive from that table, while D and trimming were established from the DNA sequence. The table has about 150,000 clones, 80% to 90% seen once. The sequence came from a man aged 65 to 85 with acute or convalescent COVID-19. The sample was peripheral blood.

CDR3 sequence (DNA): TGTGCCAGCAGTTACAGGCCCAGCGTCGGGGATGAGCAGTTCTTC. Residues: CASSYRPSVGDEQFF. The rearrangement uses TRBV6-5 and TRBJ2-1; weak D call: TRBD2 (5 bases). The V end lost 2 bases, the J end lost 8 bases, and 16 bases lay between the germline ends. The CDR3 loop spans 15 amino acids. Germline CDR1 and CDR2: MNHEY and SVGAGI.